A selection of T cell receptor beta chains follows, all from one sample in a study of blood T cell repertoires in COVID-19. The table came from immunoSEQ multiplex PCR; TCRdb's copy has only in-frame clones and leaves some out. In the table there are about 84,000 clones, about 83% of which are singletons. Sequencing was carried out using peripheral blood. Receptors originate from an elderly woman with acute or convalescent COVID-19. The CDR3 runs from the conserved cysteine through the conserved F or W. The D gene is left open where the match is weak. Only some rows state a clone size, as once, few, many or a class for expanded clones.

D: NA
size: NA
V: TRBV25-1
J: TRBJ2-7
CDR3: CASSAWDNSYEQYF
DNA: TGTGCCAGCAGTGCCTGGGACAACTCCTACGAGCAGTACTTC

D: TRBD2
size: NA
V: TRBV4-2
J: TRBJ2-1
CDR3: CASSLTHGTSGHNEQFF
DNA: TGTGCCAGCAGCCTGACTCACGGGACTAGCGGACACAATGAGCAGTTCTTC

D: NA
size: NA
V: TRBV7-9
J: TRBJ2-2
CDR3: CASSFRGGSHTGELFF
DNA: TGTGCCAGCAGCTTCCGGGGTGGGAGCCACACCGGGGAGCTGTTTTTT

D: NA
size: NA
V: TRBV11-2
J: TRBJ2-3
CDR3: CASSLDPPSSGRDTQYF
DNA: TGTGCCAGCAGCTTAGATCCCCCCTCGAGCGGTAGGGATACGCAGTATTTT

D: TRBD1
size: NA
V: TRBV7-3
J: TRBJ2-5
CDR3: CASSVTGGSETQYF
DNA: TGTGCCAGCAGCGTAACAGGGGGCTCGGAGACCCAGTACTTC

D: TRBD1
size: NA
V: TRBV2
J: TRBJ2-7
CDR3: CASRFGQGFEQYF
DNA: TGTGCCAGCAGATTCGGACAGGGGTTCGAGCAGTACTTC

D: TRBD1
size: NA
V: TRBV4-2
J: TRBJ2-1
CDR3: CASSQSGQGDNEQFF
DNA: TGTGCCAGCAGCCAATCCGGACAGGGAGACAATGAGCAGTTCTTC

D: NA
size: NA
V: TRBV10-3
J: TRBJ1-4
CDR3: CAIRKRDNEKLFF
DNA: TGTGCCATCAGAAAGAGGGATAATGAAAAACTGTTTTTT

D: TRBD2
size: NA
V: TRBV19
J: TRBJ2-1
CDR3: CASSPRTSVDNEQFF
DNA: TGTGCCAGTAGTCCCCGGACTAGCGTGGACAATGAGCAGTTCTTC

D: TRBD2
size: NA
V: TRBV5-4
J: TRBJ2-5
CDR3: CASSFGRGWETQYF
DNA: TGTGCCAGCAGCTTCGGGAGGGGCTGGGAGACCCAGTACTTC

D: NA
size: few
V: TRBV5-1
J: TRBJ2-5
CDR3: CASREQETQYF
DNA: TGCGCCAGCAGAGAACAGGAGACCCAGTACTTC

D: TRBD2
size: NA
V: TRBV11-2
J: TRBJ2-5
CDR3: CASSLSGSGQETQYF
DNA: TGTGCCAGCAGCCTTAGCGGGAGTGGACAAGAGACCCAGTACTTC

D: TRBD1
size: NA
V: TRBV29-1
J: TRBJ2-3
CDR3: CSVDGQGFTDTQYF
DNA: TGCAGCGTTGACGGACAGGGTTTCACAGATACGCAGTATTTT

D: NA
size: NA
V: TRBV9
J: TRBJ2-2
CDR3: CASSVATGELFF
DNA: TGTGCCAGCAGCGTAGCTACCGGGGAGCTGTTTTTT

D: NA
size: NA
V: TRBV28
J: TRBJ1-5
CDR3: CASTSNQPQHF
DNA: TGTGCCAGCACGAGCAATCAGCCCCAGCATTTT

D: NA
size: NA
V: TRBV18
J: TRBJ1-4
CDR3: CASSPLETTNEKLFF
DNA: TGTGCCAGCTCACCTCTCGAGACAACTAATGAAAAACTGTTTTTT

D: NA
size: NA
V: TRBV24-1
J: TRBJ2-1
CDR3: CATSHQGYEQFF
DNA: TGTGCCACCAGTCACCAGGGCTATGAGCAGTTCTTC

D: TRBD1
size: once
V: TRBV10-3
J: TRBJ2-2
CDR3: CAISESGQGSGELFF
DNA: TGTGCCATCAGTGAGTCGGGACAGGGGTCCGGGGAGCTGTTTTTT

D: TRBD1
size: NA
V: TRBV18
J: TRBJ1-2
CDR3: CASSPSQGNYGYTF
DNA: TGTGCCAGCTCACCGTCACAGGGGAACTATGGCTACACCTTC

D: TRBD2
size: NA
V: TRBV7-2
J: TRBJ2-2
CDR3: CASSSVRVAGGTGELFF
DNA: TGTGCCAGCAGCTCCGTCAGGGTAGCGGGAGGCACCGGGGAGCTGTTTTTT

D: TRBD2
size: NA
V: TRBV7-2
J: TRBJ2-5
CDR3: CASSWGPGGETQYF
DNA: TGTGCCAGCAGTTGGGGACCGGGGGGAGAGACCCAGTACTTC

D: NA
size: NA
V: TRBV10-3
J: TRBJ1-2
CDR3: CAIRDSYGYTF
DNA: TGTGCCATCAGGGACAGCTATGGCTACACCTTC

D: TRBD1
size: few
V: TRBV4-1
J: TRBJ2-1
CDR3: CASSQAGTGVRYNEQFF
DNA: TGCGCCAGCAGCCAAGCCGGGACAGGGGTTAGGTACAATGAGCAGTTCTTC

D: TRBD1
size: NA
V: TRBV6-5
J: TRBJ1-4
CDR3: CASSYNGQGDEKLFF
DNA: TGTGCCAGCAGTTACAACGGACAGGGGGATGAAAAACTGTTTTTT

D: NA
size: NA
V: TRBV7-2
J: TRBJ1-1
CDR3: CASSPFRLNTEAFF
DNA: TGTGCCAGCAGCCCGTTCCGACTCAACACTGAAGCTTTCTTT